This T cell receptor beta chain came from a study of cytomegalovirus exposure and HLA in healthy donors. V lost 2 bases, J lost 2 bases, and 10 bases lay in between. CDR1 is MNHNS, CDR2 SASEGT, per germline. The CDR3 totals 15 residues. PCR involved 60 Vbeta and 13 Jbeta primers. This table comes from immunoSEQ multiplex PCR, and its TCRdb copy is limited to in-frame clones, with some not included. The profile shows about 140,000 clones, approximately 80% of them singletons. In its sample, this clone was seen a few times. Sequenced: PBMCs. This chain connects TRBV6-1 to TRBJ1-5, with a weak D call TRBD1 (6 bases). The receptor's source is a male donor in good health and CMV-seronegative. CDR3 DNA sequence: TGTGCCAGCAGTGAATGGGGGACACGCAATCAGCCCCAGCATTTT. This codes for CASSEWGTRNQPQHF.